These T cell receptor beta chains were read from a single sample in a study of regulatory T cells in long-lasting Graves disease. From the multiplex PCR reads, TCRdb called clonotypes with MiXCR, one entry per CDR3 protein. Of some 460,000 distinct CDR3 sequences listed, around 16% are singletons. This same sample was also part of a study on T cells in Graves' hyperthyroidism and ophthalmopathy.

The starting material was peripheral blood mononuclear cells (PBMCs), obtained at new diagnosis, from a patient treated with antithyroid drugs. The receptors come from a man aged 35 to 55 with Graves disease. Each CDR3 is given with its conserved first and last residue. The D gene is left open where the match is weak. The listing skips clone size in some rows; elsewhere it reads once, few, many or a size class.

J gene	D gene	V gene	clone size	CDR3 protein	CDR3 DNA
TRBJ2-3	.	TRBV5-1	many	CASSLQGFTDTQYF	TGCGCCAGCAGCCTACAGGGATTTACAGATACGCAGTATTTT
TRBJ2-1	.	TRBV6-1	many	CASNFGGRNEQFF	TGTGCCAGCAATTTCGGGGGTCGGAATGAGCAGTTCTTC
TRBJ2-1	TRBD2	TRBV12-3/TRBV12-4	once	CASSSPGLAGVVQFF	TGTGCCAGCAGTTCGCCGGGACTAGCGGGAGTAGTGCAGTTCTTC
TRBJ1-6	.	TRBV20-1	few	CSALSGTLISPLHF	TGCAGTGCTCTTTCCGGGACCTTAATTTCACCCCTCCACTTT
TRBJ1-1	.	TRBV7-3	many	CASSLLSESEAFF	TGTGCCAGCAGCTTACTTTCTGAGTCTGAAGCTTTCTTT
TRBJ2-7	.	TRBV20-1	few	CSAGTGTASYEQYF	TGCAGTGCCGGAACCGGGACGGCCTCCTACGAGCAGTACTTC
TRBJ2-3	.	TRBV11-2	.	CASSPFSRGGDTQYF	TGTGCCAGCAGCCCTTTCTCCAGGGGAGGCGATACGCAGTATTTT
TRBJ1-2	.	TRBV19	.	CASRPPGRHGYTF	TGTGCCAGTAGACCTCCGGGCAGGCATGGCTACACCTTC
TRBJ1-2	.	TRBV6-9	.	CASSYGGSYGYTF	TGTGCCAGCAGTTACGGAGGGTCCTATGGCTACACCTTC
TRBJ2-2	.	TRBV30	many	CAWSGGRGAGELFF	TGTGCCTGGAGTGGGGGCAGGGGGGCCGGGGAGCTGTTTTTT
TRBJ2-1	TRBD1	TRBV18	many	CASSHIIRQGSHEQFF	TGTGCCAGCTCACACATAATACGACAGGGGAGTCATGAGCAGTTCTTC
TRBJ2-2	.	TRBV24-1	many	CATSGLRGANTGELFF	TGTGCCACCAGTGGACTAAGGGGAGCGAACACCGGGGAGCTGTTTTTT
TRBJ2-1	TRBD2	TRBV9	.	CASSIWGLAGSGNEQFF	TGTGCCAGCAGCATCTGGGGTCTAGCGGGATCGGGCAATGAGCAGTTCTTC
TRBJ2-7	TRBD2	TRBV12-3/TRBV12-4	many	CASSPESGSSYEQYF	TGTGCCAGCAGCCCCGAAAGCGGGAGCTCCTACGAGCAGTACTTC
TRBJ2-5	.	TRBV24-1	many	CATSDGRVQETQYF	TGTGCCACCAGTGACGGGAGAGTACAAGAGACCCAGTACTTC
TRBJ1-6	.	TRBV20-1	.	CSARVAGSYNSPLHF	TGCAGTGCTAGAGTGGCGGGCTCCTATAATTCACCCCTCCACTTT
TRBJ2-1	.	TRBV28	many	CASSLSLGDHEQFF	TGTGCCAGCAGTTTATCTCTAGGAGACCATGAGCAGTTCTTC